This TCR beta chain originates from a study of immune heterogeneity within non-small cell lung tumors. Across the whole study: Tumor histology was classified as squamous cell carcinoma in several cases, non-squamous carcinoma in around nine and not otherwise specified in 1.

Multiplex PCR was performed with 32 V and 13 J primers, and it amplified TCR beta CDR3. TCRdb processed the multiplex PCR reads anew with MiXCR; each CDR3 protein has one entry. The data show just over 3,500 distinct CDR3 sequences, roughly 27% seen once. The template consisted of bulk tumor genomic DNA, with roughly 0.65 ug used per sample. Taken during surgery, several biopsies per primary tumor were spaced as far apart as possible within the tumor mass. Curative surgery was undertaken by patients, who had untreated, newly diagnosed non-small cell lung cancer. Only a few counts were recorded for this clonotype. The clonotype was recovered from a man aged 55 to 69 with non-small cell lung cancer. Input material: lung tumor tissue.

CDR3 in amino acids: CASTDLGFPEAFF. DNA of the CDR3: TGTGCCAGCACCGATCTGGGGTTTCCTGAAGCTTTCTTT. The rearrangement links TRBV28 to TRBJ1-1; D is uncertain. CDR3 length equals 13 residues. Trimming left V 7 bases short and J 6 bases short, with 15 bases between. Germline V gives CDR1 MDHEN, CDR2 SYDVKM.